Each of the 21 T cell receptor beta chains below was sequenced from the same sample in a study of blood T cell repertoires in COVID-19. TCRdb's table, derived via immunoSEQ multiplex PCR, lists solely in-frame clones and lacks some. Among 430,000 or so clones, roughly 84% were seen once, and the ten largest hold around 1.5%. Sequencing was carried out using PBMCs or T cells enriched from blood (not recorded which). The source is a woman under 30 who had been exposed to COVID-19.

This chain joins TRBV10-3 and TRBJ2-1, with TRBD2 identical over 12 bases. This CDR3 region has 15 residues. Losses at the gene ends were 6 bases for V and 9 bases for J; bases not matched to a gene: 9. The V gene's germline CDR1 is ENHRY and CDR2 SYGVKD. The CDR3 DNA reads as TGTGCCATCAGCCGCGGGACTAGCGGGCCCACTGAGCAGTTCTTC. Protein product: CAISRGTSGPTEQFF.

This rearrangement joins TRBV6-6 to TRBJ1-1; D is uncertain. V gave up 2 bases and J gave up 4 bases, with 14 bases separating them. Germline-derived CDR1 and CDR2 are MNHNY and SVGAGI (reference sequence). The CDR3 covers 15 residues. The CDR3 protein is CASSYPQARGTEAFF. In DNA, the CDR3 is TGTGCCAGCAGTTACCCCCAGGCTCGGGGCACTGAAGCTTTCTTT.

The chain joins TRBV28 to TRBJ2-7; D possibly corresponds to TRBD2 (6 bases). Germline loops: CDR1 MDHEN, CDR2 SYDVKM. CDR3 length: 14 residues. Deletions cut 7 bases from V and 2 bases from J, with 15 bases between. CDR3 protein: CASIGAGLTYEQYF. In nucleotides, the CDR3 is TGTGCCAGCATCGGGGCGGGGCTTACCTACGAGCAGTACTTC.

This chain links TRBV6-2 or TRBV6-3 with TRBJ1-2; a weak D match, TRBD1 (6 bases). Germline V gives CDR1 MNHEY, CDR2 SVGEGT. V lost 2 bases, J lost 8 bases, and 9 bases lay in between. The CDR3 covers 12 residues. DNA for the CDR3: TGTGCCAGCAGTTACCAGGGGCTAGGCTACACCTTC. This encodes CASSYQGLGYTF.

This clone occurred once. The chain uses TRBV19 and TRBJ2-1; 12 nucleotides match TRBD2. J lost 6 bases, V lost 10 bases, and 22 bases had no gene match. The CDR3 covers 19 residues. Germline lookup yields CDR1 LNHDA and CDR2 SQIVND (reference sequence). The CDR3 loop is CATRQVLASGRAGGNEQFF. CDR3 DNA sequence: TGTGCCACCCGACAGGTCTTGGCTAGCGGGAGGGCCGGTGGCAATGAGCAGTTCTTC.

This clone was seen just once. This CDR3 is CARSLAGTDNEQFF. The CDR3 coding sequence is TGTGCCAGAAGCTTAGCGGGGACTGACAATGAGCAGTTCTTC. The chain links TRBV5-3 to TRBJ2-1, with 7 bases lining up with TRBD2. TRBV5-3 carries the ORF label, with uncertain function. V dropped 2 bases and J dropped 5; count of bases not matched to a gene: 4. This CDR3 has 14 residues.

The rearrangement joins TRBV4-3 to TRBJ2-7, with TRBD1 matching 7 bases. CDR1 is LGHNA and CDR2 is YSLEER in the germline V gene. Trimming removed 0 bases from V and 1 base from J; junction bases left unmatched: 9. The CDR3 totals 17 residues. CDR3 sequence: CASSQDLDRVRSYEQYF. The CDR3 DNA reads TGCGCCAGCAGCCAAGACCTCGACAGGGTACGATCCTACGAGCAGTACTTC.

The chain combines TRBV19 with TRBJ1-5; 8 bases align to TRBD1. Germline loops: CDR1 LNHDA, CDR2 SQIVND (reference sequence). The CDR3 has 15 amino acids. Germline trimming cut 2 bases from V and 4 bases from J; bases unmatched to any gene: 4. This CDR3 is CASSISGGTNQPQHF. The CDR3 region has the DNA TGTGCCAGTAGTATATCAGGGGGCACTAATCAGCCCCAGCATTTT. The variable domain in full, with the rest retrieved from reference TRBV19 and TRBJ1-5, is DGGITQSPKYLFRKEGQNVTLSCEQNLNHDAMYWYRQDPGQGLRLIYYSQIVNDFQKGDIAEGYSVSREKKESFPLTVTSAQKNPTAFYLCASSISGGTNQPQHFGDGTRLSIL.

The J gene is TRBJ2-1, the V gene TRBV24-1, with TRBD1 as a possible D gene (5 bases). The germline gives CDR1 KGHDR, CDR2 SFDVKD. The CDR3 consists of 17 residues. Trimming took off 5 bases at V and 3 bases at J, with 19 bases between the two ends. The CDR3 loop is CATSASPGSSHYNEQFF. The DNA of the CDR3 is TGTGCCACCAGTGCGTCCCCAGGGTCATCCCACTACAATGAGCAGTTCTTC.

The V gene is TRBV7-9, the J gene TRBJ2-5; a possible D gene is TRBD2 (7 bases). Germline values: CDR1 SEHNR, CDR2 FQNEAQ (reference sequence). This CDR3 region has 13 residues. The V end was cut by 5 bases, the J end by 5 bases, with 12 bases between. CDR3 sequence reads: CASSRRGAETQYF. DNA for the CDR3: TGTGCCAGCAGCCGTCGGGGGGCTGAGACCCAGTACTTC.

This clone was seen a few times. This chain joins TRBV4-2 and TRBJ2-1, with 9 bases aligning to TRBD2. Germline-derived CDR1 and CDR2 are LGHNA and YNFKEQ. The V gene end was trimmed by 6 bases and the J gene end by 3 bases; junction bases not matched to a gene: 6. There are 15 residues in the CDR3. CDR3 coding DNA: TGTGCCAGCAGTCAACGGACTAGCGACTACAATGAGCAGTTCTTC. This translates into CASSQRTSDYNEQFF.

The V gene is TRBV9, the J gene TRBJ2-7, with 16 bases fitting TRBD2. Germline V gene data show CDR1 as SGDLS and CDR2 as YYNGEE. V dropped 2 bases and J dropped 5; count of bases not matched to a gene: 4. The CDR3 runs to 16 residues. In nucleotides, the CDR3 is TGTGCCAGCAGCGTCGGGACTAGCGGGGGGGTACACGAGCAGTACTTC. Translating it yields CASSVGTSGGVHEQYF.

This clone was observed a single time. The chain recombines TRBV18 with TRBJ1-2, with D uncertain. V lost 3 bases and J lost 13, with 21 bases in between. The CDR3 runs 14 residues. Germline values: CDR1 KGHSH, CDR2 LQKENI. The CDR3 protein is CASSPVEGSRGSTF. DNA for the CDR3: TGTGCCAGCTCACCTGTGGAGGGATCTAGAGGAAGCACCTTC.

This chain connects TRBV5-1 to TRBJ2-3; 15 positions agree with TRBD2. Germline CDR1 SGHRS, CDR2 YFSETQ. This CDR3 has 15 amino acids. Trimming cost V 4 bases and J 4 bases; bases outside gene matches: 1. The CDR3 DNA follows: TGCGCCAGCAGCGGACTAGCGGGAGGGGCAGATACGCAGTATTTT. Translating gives CASSGLAGGADTQYF.

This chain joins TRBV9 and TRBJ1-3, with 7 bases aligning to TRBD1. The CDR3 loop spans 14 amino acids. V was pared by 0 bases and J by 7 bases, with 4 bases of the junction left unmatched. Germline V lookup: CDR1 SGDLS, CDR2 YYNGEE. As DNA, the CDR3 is TGTGCCAGCAGCGTAGATCCCAGGGGGAACACCATATATTTT. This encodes CASSVDPRGNTIYF. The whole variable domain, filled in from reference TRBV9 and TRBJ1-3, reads DSGVTQTPKHLITATGQRVTLRCSPRSGDLSVYWYQQSLDQGLQFLIQYYNGEERAKGNILERFSAQQFPDLHSELNLSSLELGDSALYFCASSVDPRGNTIYFGEGSWLTVV.

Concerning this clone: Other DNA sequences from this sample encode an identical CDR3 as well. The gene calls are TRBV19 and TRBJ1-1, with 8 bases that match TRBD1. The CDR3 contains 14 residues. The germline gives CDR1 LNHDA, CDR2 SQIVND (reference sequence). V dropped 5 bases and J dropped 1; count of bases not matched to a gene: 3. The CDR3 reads CASSLGTGNTEAFF. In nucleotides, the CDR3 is TGTGCCAGTAGTTTAGGGACAGGGAACACTGAAGCTTTCTTT.

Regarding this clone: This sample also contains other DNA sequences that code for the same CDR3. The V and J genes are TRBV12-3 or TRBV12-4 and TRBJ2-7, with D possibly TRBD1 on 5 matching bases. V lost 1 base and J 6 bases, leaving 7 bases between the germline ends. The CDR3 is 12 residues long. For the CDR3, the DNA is TGTGCCAGCAGTTTAGGGGGCTTCGAGCAGTACTTC. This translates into CASSLGGFEQYF.

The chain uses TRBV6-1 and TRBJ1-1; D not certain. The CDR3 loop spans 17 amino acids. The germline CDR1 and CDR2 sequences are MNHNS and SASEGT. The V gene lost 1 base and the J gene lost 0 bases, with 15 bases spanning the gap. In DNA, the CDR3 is TGTGCCAGCAGTGAAGTTTACGGTCCGCAAATGAACACTGAAGCTTTCTTT. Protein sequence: CASSEVYGPQMNTEAFF.

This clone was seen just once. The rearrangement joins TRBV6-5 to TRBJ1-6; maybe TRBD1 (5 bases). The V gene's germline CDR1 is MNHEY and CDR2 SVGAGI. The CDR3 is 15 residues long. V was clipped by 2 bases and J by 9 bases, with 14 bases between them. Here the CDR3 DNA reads TGTGCCAGCAGTTACGTCGGGGGGTCCAGTTCACCCCTCCACTTT. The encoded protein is CASSYVGGSSSPLHF.

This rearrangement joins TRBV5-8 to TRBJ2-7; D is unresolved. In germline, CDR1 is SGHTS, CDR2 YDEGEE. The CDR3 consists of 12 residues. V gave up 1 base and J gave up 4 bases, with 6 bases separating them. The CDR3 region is CASSLSRYEQYF. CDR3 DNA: TGTGCCAGCAGCTTGTCCCGTTACGAGCAGTACTTC. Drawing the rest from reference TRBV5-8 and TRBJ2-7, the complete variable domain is EAGVTQSPTHLIKTRGQQATLRCSPISGHTSVYWYQQALGLGLQFLLWYDEGEERNRGNFPPRFSGRQFPNYSSELNVNALELEDSALYLCASSLSRYEQYFGPGTRLTVT.

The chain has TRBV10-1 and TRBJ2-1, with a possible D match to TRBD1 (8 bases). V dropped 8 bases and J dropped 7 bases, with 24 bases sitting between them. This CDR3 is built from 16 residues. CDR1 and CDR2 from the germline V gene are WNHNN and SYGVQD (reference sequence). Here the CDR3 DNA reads TGCGCCAGCCGACCAAGCGGGACAGGCGTGGATAATGAGCAGTTCTTC. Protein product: CASRPSGTGVDNEQFF.